One T cell receptor beta chain is described in this entry. CDR1 SGHRS and CDR2 YFSETQ come from the germline V gene. The junction had 5 bases not matched to a gene; V was cut back by 4 bases and J by 5 bases. The CDR3 spans 15 residues. In the authors' workflow: From reference gene primer amplification, estimates of nucleated cell counts were derived. Profiled with immunoSEQ multiplex PCR; TCRdb holds only in-frame clones, not every one. Clone size and the V and J calls come from that table; the DNA yielded D and trimming. The sample has about 70,000 clones; approximately 83% are singletons. This specimen belongs to a study of blood T cell repertoires in COVID-19. Overall study: Sites in the United States, Italy and Spain provided acute and convalescent COVID-19 samples.

Input material: peripheral blood. The clonotype comes from a human donor in a cohort sampled during active COVID-19. V and J are TRBV5-1 and TRBJ2-3; 12 bases are a match to TRBD2. CDR3 DNA: TGCGCCAGCAGCAGACTAGCGGGGGCACAAGATACGCAGTATTTT. Protein: CASSRLAGAQDTQYF.